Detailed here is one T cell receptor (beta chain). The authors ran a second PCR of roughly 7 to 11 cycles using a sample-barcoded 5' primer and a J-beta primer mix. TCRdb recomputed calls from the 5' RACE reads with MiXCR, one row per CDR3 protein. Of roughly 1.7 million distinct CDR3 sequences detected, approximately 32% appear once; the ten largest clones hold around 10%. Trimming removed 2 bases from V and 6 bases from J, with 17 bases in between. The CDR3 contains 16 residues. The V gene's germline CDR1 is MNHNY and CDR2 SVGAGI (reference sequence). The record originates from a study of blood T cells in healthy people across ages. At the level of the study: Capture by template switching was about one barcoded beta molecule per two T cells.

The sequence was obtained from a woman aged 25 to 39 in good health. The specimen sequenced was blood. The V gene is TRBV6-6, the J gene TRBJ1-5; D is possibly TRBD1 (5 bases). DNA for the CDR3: TGTGCCAGCAGTTACAATTGGGGGGATAGGGGTCAGCCCCAGCATTTT. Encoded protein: CASSYNWGDRGQPQHF.